These T cell receptor beta chains were read from a single sample in a study of blood T cells in healthy people across ages. TCRdb itself ran the 5' RACE reads through MiXCR, one entry per CDR3 protein. The sample records more than 600,000 distinct CDR3 sequences, 20% to 30% being singletons. The sample was also reused in another study, on T cells of mothers and their children.

Sequenced input: blood. These TCRs come from a boy between 10 and 17 years old in good health. The CDR3 runs from the conserved cysteine through the conserved F or W.

CDR3 length: 13; V gene: TRBV9; CDR3 protein: CASSVGGGTEQFF
CDR3 length: 11; V gene: TRBV12-3/TRBV12-4; CDR3 protein: CASSRASGQYF
CDR3 length: 13; V gene: TRBV29-1; CDR3 protein: CSVDVGGRLGAFF
CDR3 length: 15; V gene: TRBV18; CDR3 protein: CANSPQDRQNTEAFF
CDR3 length: 16; V gene: TRBV7-8; CDR3 protein: CASSLGPPSGANVLTF
CDR3 length: 17; V gene: TRBV7-9; CDR3 protein: CASRNRTGGSGANVLTF
CDR3 length: 14; V gene: TRBV28; CDR3 protein: CASSLTGGFYGYTF
CDR3 length: 15; V gene: TRBV4-2; CDR3 protein: CASSQDRTSGIKQFF
CDR3 length: 16; V gene: TRBV13; CDR3 protein: CASSHGQGVGSYEQYF
CDR3 length: 14; V gene: TRBV7-8; CDR3 protein: CASSSAGLSYEQYF
CDR3 length: 18; V gene: TRBV5-1; CDR3 protein: CASSLGTTGGLSTDTQYF
CDR3 length: 13; V gene: TRBV5-1; CDR3 protein: CASSTRDRETQYF
CDR3 length: 13; V gene: TRBV29-1; CDR3 protein: CSVSRGLSYEQYF
CDR3 length: 12; V gene: TRBV7-9; CDR3 protein: CSSSRQKETQYF
CDR3 length: 14; V gene: TRBV5-1; CDR3 protein: CASSRPGPGVEAFF
CDR3 length: 15; V gene: TRBV20-1; CDR3 protein: CSAVRDSSYNSPLHF
CDR3 length: 15; V gene: TRBV12-3/TRBV12-4; CDR3 protein: CASSFFLQGCTEAFF
CDR3 length: 16; V gene: TRBV6-1; CDR3 protein: CASSRTTGVGNTEAFF
CDR3 length: 14; V gene: TRBV29-1; CDR3 protein: CSVVDTGTEETQYF